This TCR beta chain was sequenced for a study of PD-1 blockade in classical Hodgkin lymphoma. Whole-study context: Nivolumab was given intravenously to patients at 3 mg/kg every 2 weeks.

Sequenced by immunoSEQ multiplex PCR; TCRdb stores in-frame clones only, minus some. The sample includes roughly 25,000 clones, approximately 64% of them seen just once. Regarding the study as a whole: At C4D1, TCR diversity had climbed significantly for CD4+ cells, though not for CD8+ cells. Partial responders and progressors had significantly lower baseline TCR diversity.

V was shortened by 2 bases and J by 3 bases, with 10 bases between the two germline ends. CDR3 length equals 14 residues. The germline V gene has CDR1 WNHNN and CDR2 SYGVQD (reference sequence). Each of the patients experienced relapse following autologous stem cell transplantation, and their brentuximab vedotin exposure differed. With respect to this clone: Antigen: not known.

Sequencing was performed on peripheral blood mononuclear cells (PBMCs), taken before the second cycle of nivolumab. The chain links TRBV10-1 to TRBJ2-5, with no clear D. The sequence derives from a human donor with classical Hodgkin lymphoma. The CDR3 bases are TGCGCCAGCAGTGAGAATCTGGCTAAAGAGACCCAGTACTTC. Translation gives CASSENLAKETQYF.